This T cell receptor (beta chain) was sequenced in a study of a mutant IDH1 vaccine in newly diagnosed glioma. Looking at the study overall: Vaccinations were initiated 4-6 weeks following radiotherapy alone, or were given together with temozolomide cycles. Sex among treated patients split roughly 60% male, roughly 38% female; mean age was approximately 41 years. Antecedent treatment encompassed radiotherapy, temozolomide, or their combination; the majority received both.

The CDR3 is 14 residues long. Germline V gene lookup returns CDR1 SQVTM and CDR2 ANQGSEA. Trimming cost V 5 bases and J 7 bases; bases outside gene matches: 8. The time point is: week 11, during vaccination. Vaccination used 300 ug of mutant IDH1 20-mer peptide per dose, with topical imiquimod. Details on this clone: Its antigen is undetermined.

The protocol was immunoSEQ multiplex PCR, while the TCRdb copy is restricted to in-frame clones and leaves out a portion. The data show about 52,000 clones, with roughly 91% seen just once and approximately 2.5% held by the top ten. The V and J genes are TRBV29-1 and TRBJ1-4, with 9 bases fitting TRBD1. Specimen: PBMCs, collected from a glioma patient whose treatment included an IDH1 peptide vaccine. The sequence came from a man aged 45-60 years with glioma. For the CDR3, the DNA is TGCAGCGTTCGCCGCGGGACAGGGTCTGAAAAACTGTTTTTT. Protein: CSVRRGTGSEKLFF.